The next 10 T cell receptor beta chains were all read from a single sample in a study of T cell repertoires in cytomegalovirus infection. Their antigens remain unidentified. Via MiXCR, TCRdb re-called the reads, giving one row per CDR3 protein. The sample consists of some 920,000 distinct CDR3 sequences, around 32% of them appearing once. The starting material was cultured CD8+ T cells from PBMCs, obtained from culture after CMV antigen stimulation. These receptor sequences come from a human donor in good health (CMV status not recorded). Some clones in this sample may be carry-over from other donors' samples.

The gene calls are TRBV4-3 and TRBJ2-7; tentatively, D is TRBD1 or TRBD2 (6 bases each). V was shortened by 5 bases and J by 7 bases, with 18 bases between the two germline ends. CDR1 and CDR2 from the germline V gene are LGHNA and YSLEER. The CDR3 sequence is 14 residues long. CDR3 DNA: TGCGCCAGCAGCTGGACAGAACCCGGAGGGGAGCAGTACGTC. Translated: CASSWTEPGGEQYV.

V usage is TRBV6-2 or TRBV6-3 and J usage is TRBJ2-7; D unclear. The CDR3 runs to 15 residues. Germline V gene sequence: CDR1 MNHEY, CDR2 SVGEGT. CDR3 sequence: CANSYHVGKSYEQYV. Here the CDR3 DNA reads TGTGCCAACAGTTACCACGTAGGAAAGTCCTACGAGCAGTACGTC.

In its sample, this clonotype was seen many times. This chain connects TRBV7-9 to TRBJ1-4, with 9 bases lining up with TRBD1. CDR3 length: 14 amino acids. Germline CDR1 SEHNR, CDR2 FQNEAQ (reference sequence). V shed 4 bases and J 6 bases; nucleotides not matched to a gene: 3. The CDR3 DNA follows: TGTGCCAGCAGCTCAGACAGGGGGGATGAAAAACTGTTTTTT. Translated: CASSSDRGDEKLFF.

The sample holds a few counts of this clonotype. The chain recombines TRBV20-1 with TRBJ2-7; a possible D gene is TRBD1 (8 bases). This CDR3 has 14 residues. The germline V and J ends were trimmed by 5 bases and 0 bases, with 14 bases remaining between them. Germline V gene data show CDR1 as DFQATT and CDR2 as SNEGSKA (reference sequence). As DNA, the CDR3 is TGCAGTGCTTCGACAGGGGAGGGCTCCTACGAGCAGTACTTC. Residues: CSASTGEGSYEQYF.

The V and J genes are TRBV6-2 or TRBV6-3 and TRBJ1-2; TRBD1 agrees at 7 bases. The ends lost 10 bases at V and 2 bases at J; junction bases unmatched: 13. The CDR3 spans 15 residues. The germline V gene has CDR1 MNHEY and CDR2 SVGEGT. The CDR3 DNA reads as TGTGCCAACGATACCTTACAGGGGCTCAACTATGGCTACACCTTC. Protein: CANDTLQGLNYGYTF.

The V gene is TRBV4-3, the J gene TRBJ1-5; tentatively, D is TRBD1 (5 bases). Germline V lookup: CDR1 LGHNA, CDR2 YSLEER. V lost 1 base, J lost 6 bases, and 13 bases lay in between. The CDR3 loop spans 15 amino acids. For the CDR3, the DNA is TGCGCCAGCAGCCAAGGTCGCCAGGGTACTCAGCCCCAGCATTTT. This sequence encodes CASSQGRQGTQPQHF.

This clonotype was observed a handful of times. The chain employs TRBV7-8 and TRBJ2-5, with 8 nucleotides matching TRBD2. Unmatched junction bases numbered 8, after V lost 5 bases and J lost 3 bases. CDR1 is SGHVS and CDR2 is FQNEAQ in the germline V gene. The CDR3 totals 15 residues. This CDR3 is CASSLPWRGEETQYF. CDR3 nucleotide sequence: TGTGCCAGCAGCCTCCCATGGCGGGGGGAAGAGACCCAGTACTTC.

The gene calls are TRBV28 and TRBJ1-5, with 10 bases matching TRBD1. This CDR3 is 16 amino acids long. CDR1 and CDR2 from the germline V gene are MDHEN and SYDVKM. Losses at the gene ends were 2 bases for V and 4 bases for J; bases not matched to a gene: 5. The CDR3 DNA reads as TGTGCCAGCAGTTTAAGAGGGACAGGGGAGAATCAGCCCCAGCATTTT. Translating gives CASSLRGTGENQPQHF.

The chain couples TRBV6-5 to TRBJ1-6, with D unresolved. Germline CDR1 reads MNHEY; CDR2 reads SVGAGI. The CDR3 has 15 amino acids. Trimming removed 8 bases from V and 1 base from J, with 12 bases in between. CDR3 nucleotide sequence: TGTGCCAGCGCCTCCAGTAGATCCTATAATTCACCCCTCCACTTT. Its translation is CASASSRSYNSPLHF.

CDR3 in DNA: TGTGCCAGCAGCCGACAGGGAATGAACACTGAAGCTTTCTTT. Translated: CASSRQGMNTEAFF. The chain links TRBV6-6 to TRBJ1-1; 7 nucleotides line up with TRBD1. CDR1 and CDR2 (germline): MNHNY, SVGAGI (reference sequence). This CDR3 contains 14 residues. V lost 6 bases to trimming and J lost 0 bases; unmatched junction nucleotides: 4.